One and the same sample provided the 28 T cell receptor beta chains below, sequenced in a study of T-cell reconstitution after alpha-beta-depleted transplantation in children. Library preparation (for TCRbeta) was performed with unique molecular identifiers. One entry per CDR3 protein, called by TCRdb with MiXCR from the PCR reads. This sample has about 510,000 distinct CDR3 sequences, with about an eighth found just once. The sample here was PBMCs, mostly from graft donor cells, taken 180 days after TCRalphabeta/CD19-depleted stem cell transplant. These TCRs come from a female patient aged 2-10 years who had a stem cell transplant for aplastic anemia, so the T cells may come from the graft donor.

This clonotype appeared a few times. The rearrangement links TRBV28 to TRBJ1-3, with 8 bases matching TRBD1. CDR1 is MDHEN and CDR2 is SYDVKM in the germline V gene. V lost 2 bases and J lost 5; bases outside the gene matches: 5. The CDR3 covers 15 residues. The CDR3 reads CASSLRTGLRNTIYF. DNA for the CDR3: TGTGCCAGCAGTTTACGGACAGGGCTAAGAAACACCATATATTTT.

For the CDR3, the DNA is TGTGCCAGCAGGATTAGGGCGATGGGGACTAGCGGGAGATCCTACAATGAGCAGTTCTTC. The encoded protein is CASRIRAMGTSGRSYNEQFF. The genes are TRBV12-3 or TRBV12-4 and TRBJ2-1; TRBD2 aligns across 14 bases. V shed 6 bases and J 1 base; nucleotides not matched to a gene: 14. The CDR3 consists of 20 residues.

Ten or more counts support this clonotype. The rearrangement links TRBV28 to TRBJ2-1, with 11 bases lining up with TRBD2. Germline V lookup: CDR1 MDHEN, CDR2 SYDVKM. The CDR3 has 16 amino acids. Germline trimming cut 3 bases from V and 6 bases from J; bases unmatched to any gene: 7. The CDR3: CASSLGTSGRTNEQFF. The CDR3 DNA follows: TGTGCCAGCAGTTTGGGTACTAGCGGGAGAACCAATGAGCAGTTCTTC.

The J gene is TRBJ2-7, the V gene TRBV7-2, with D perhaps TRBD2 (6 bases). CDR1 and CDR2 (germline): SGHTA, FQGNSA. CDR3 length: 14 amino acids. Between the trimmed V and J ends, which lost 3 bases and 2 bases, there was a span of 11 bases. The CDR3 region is CASSFNSGTYEQYF. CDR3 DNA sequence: TGTGCCAGCAGCTTCAATAGCGGTACCTACGAGCAGTACTTC.

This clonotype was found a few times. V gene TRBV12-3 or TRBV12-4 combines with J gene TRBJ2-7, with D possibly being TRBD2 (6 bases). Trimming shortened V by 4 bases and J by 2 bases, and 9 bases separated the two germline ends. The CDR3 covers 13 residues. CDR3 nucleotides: TGTGCCAGCAGTTGCGGGACCCCCTACGAGCAGTACTTC. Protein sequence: CASSCGTPYEQYF.

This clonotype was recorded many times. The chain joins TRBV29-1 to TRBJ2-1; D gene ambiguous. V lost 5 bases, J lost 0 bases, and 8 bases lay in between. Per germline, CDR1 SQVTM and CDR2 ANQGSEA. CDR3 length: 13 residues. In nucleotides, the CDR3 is TGCAGCGTTATACCGGGCTCCTACAATGAGCAGTTCTTC. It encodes CSVIPGSYNEQFF.

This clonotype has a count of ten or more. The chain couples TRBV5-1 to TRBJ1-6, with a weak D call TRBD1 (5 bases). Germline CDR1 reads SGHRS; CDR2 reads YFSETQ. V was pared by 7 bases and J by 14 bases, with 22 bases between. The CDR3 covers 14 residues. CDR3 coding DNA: TGCGCCAGCTCCCGTGGTGGGGCTCGAGAGACCCTCCACTTT. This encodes CASSRGGARETLHF.

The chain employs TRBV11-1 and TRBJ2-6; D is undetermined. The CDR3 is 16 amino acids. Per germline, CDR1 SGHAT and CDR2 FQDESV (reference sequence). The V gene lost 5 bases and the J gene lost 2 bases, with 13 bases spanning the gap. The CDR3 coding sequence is TGTGCCAGCAGCACCCCCGAGGTGCCTGGGGCCAACGTCCTGACTTTC. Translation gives CASSTPEVPGANVLTF.

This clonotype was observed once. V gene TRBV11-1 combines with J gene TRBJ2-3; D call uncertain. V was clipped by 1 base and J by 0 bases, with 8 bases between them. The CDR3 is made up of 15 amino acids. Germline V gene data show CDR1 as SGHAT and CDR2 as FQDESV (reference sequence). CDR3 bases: TGTGCCAGCAGCTTAGTATTCCTCAGCACAGATACGCAGTATTTT. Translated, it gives CASSLVFLSTDTQYF.

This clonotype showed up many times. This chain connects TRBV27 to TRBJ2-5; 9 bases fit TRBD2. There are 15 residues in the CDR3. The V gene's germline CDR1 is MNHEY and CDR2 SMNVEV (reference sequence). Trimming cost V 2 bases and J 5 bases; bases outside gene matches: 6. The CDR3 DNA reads TGTGCCAGCAGTTTAGCGGGAGGGACCGGGGAGACCCAGTACTTC. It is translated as CASSLAGGTGETQYF.

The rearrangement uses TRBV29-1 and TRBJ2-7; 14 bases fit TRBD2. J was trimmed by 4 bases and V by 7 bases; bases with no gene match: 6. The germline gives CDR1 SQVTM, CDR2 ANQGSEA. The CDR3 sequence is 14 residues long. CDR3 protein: CSARTSGRLYEQYF. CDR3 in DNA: TGCAGCGCCCGGACTAGCGGGAGGTTATACGAGCAGTACTTC.

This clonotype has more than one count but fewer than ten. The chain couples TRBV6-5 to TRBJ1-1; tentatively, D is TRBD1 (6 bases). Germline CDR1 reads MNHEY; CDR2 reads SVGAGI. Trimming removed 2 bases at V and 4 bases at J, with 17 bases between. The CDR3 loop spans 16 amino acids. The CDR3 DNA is TGTGCCAGCAGTTACCCTGGCGGAGGGGGAATCACTGAAGCTTTCTTT. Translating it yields CASSYPGGGGITEAFF.

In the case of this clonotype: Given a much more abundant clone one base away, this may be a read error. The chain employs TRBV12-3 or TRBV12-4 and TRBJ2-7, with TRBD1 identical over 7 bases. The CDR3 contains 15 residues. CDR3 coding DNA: TGTGCCAGCAGTGCCCGACAGGGTACGGGCTACGACCAGTACTTC. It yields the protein CASSARQGTGYDQYF.

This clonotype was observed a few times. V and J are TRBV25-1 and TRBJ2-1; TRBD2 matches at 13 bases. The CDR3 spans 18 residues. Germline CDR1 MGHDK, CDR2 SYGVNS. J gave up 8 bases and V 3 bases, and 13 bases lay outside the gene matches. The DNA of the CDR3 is TGTGCCAGCAGTGAGGTGGGGACTAGCGGGAAACGGGGGCATGAGCAGTTCTTC. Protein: CASSEVGTSGKRGHEQFF.

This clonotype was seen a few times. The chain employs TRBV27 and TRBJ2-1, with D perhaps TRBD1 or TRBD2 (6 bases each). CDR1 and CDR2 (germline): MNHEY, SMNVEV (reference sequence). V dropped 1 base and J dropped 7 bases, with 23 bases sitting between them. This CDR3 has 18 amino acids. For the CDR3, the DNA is TGTGCCAGCAGTTTATTTACCGGGGGCGGGACTGGTTGGAATGAGCAGTTCTTC. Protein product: CASSLFTGGGTGWNEQFF.

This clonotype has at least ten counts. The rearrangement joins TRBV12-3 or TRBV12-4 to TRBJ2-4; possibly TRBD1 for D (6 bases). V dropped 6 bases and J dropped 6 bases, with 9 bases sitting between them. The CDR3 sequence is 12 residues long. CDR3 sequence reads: CASSETGNIQYF. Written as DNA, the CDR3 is TGTGCCAGCAGCGAGACAGGAAACATTCAGTACTTC.

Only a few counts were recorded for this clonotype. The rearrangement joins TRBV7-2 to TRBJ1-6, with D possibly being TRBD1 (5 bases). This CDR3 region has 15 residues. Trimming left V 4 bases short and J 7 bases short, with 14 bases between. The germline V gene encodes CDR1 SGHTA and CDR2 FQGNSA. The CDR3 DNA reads TGTGCCAGCAGCTCGCGTACGGGGGTCAATTCACCCCTCCACTTT. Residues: CASSSRTGVNSPLHF.

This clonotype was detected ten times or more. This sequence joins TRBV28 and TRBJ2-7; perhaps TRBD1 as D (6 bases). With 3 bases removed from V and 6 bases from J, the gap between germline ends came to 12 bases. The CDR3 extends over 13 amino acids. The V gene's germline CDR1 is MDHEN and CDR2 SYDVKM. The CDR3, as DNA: TGTGCCAGCAGTTTTCAGGGGCGCGGCGAGCAGTACTTC. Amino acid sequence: CASSFQGRGEQYF.

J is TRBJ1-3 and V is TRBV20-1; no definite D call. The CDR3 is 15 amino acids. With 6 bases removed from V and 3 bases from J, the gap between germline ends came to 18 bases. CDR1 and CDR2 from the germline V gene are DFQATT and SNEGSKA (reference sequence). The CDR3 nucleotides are TGCAGTGCGAAGCGCTGGGGTTTGGGTGGAAACACCATATATTTT. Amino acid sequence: CSAKRWGLGGNTIYF.

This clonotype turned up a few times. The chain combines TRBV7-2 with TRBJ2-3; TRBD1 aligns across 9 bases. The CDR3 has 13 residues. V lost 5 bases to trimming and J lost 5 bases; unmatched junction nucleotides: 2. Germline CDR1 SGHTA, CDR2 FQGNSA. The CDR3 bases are TGTGCCAGCAGCCGGACAGGGGTAGATACGCAGTATTTT. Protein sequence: CASSRTGVDTQYF. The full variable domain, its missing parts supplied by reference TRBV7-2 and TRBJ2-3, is GAGVSQSPSNKVTEKGKDVELRCDPISGHTALYWYRQSLGQGLEFLIYFQGNSAPDKSGLPSDRFSAERTGGSVSTLTIQRTQQEDSAVYLCASSRTGVDTQYFGPGTRLTVL.

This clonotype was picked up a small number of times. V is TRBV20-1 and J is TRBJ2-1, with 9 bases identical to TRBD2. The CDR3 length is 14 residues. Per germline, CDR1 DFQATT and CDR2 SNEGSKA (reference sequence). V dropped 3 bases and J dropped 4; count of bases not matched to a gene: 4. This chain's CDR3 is CSASRGGGYNEQFF. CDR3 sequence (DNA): TGCAGTGCTAGCCGCGGGGGGGGTTACAATGAGCAGTTCTTC.

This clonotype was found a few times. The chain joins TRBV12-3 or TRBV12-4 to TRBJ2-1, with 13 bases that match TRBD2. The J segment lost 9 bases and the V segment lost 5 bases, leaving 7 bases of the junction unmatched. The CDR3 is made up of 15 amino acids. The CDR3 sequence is CASSVRLAGGGEQFF. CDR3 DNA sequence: TGTGCCAGCAGTGTACGACTAGCGGGAGGCGGTGAGCAGTTCTTC.

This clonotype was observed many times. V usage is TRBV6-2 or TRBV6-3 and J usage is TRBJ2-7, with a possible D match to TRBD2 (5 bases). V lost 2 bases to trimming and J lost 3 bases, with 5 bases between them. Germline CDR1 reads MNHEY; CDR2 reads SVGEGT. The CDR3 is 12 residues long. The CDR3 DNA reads TGTGCCAGCAGTTACCGGGGCTACGAGCAGTACTTC. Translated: CASSYRGYEQYF.

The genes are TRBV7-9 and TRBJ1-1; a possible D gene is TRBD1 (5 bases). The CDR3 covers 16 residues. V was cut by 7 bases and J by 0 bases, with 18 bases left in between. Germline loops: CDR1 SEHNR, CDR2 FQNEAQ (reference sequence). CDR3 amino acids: CASTPGYSSVNTEAFF. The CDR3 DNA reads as TGTGCCAGCACCCCAGGGTATAGCTCGGTGAACACTGAAGCTTTCTTT.

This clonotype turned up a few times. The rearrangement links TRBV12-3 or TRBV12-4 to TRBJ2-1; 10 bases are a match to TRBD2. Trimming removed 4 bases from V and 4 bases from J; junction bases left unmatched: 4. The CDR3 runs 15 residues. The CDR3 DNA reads TGTGCCAGCAGTTCCGGGACTAGCGTTTACAATGAGCAGTTCTTC. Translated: CASSSGTSVYNEQFF.

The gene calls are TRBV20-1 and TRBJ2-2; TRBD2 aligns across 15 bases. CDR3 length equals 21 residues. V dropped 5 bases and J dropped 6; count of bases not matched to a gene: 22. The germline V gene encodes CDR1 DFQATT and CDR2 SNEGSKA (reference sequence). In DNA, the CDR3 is TGCAGTGCTTCCGAAGACCCCGGGACTAGCGGGAGGATGATCGCTTCCGGGGAGCTGTTTTTT. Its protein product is CSASEDPGTSGRMIASGELFF.

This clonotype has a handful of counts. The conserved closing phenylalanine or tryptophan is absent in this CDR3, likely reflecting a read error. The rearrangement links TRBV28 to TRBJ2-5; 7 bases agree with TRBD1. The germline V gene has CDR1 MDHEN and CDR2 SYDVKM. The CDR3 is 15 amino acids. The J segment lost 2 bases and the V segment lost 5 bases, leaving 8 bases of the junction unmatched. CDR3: CASSPLRDRQETQYS. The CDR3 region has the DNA TGTGCCAGCAGTCCACTCCGGGACAGACAAGAGACCCAGTACTCC.

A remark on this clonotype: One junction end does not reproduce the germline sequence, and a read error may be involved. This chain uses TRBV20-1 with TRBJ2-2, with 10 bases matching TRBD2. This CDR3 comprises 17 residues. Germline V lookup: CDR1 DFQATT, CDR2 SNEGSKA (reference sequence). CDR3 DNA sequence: TGCTGTGCTAGAGTAGGCCTAGCGGGAGTAGGCACCGGGGAGCTGTTTTTT. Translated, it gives CCARVGLAGVGTGELFF.